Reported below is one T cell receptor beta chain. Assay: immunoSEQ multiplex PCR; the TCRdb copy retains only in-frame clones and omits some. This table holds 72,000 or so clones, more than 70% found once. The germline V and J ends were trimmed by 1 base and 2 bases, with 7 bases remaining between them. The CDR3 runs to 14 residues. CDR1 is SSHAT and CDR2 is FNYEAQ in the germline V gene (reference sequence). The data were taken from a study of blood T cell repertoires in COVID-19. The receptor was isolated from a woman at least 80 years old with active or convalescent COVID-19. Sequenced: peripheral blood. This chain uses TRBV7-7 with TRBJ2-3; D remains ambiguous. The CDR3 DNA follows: TGTGCCAGCAGCTTAGACAGAAACACAGATACGCAGTATTTT. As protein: CASSLDRNTDTQYF.